This T cell receptor beta chain appears in the sequencing data of a study of blood T cells in healthy people across ages. The CDR3 consists of 17 residues. Germline V lookup: CDR1 SGHRS, CDR2 YFSETQ. V dropped 0 bases and J dropped 4; count of bases not matched to a gene: 4. Alongside a J-beta primer mix, a sample-barcoded 5' primer served in a second PCR lasting 7 to 11 cycles. Via MiXCR, TCRdb re-called the 5' RACE reads, giving one row per CDR3 protein. Found here are over 700,000 distinct CDR3 sequences, 25% of them singletons; the top ten hold roughly 9%. This same sample was also taken into another study, of T cells of mothers and their children. That study adds: The whole RNA yield was converted to cDNA, approximately 1.6 ug per 15 ul.

This chain joins TRBV5-1 and TRBJ2-1; TRBD2 aligns across 13 bases. The sequenced material came from blood. The receptor comes from a boy aged 5-17 years in good health. CDR3 in amino acids: CASSLGTSGSLYNEQFF. DNA for the CDR3: TGCGCCAGCAGCTTGGGGACTAGCGGGAGTTTATACAATGAGCAGTTCTTC. Based on the CDR3 plus reference TRBV5-1 and TRBJ2-1, the full variable domain is KAGVTQTPRYLIKTRGQQVTLSCSPISGHRSVSWYQQTPGQGLQFLFEYFSETQRNKGNFPGRFSGRQFSNSRSEMNVSTLELGDSALYLCASSLGTSGSLYNEQFFGPGTRLTVL.